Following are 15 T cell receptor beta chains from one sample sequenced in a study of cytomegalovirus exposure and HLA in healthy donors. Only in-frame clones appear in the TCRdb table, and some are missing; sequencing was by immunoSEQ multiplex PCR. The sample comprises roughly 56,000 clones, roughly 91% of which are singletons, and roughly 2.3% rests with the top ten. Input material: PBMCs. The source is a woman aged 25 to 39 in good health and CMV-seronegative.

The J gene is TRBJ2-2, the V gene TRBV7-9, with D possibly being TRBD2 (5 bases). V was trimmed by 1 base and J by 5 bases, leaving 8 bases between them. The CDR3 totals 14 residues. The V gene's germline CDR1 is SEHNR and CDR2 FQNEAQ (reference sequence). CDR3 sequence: CASSLVPGTGELFF. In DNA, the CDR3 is TGTGCCAGCAGCTTAGTTCCGGGAACCGGGGAGCTGTTTTTT.

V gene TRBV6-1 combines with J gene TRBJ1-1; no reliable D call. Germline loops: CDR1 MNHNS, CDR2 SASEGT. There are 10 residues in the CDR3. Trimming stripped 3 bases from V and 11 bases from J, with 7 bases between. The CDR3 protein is CASSEGGAFF. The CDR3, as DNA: TGTGCCAGCAGTGAGGGAGGGGCTTTCTTT.

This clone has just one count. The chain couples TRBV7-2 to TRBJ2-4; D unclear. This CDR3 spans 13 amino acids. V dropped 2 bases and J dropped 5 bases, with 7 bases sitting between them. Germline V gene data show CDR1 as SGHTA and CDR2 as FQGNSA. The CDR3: CASSLSSENIQYF. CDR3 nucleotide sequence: TGTGCCAGCAGCTTATCTAGTGAAAACATTCAGTACTTC.

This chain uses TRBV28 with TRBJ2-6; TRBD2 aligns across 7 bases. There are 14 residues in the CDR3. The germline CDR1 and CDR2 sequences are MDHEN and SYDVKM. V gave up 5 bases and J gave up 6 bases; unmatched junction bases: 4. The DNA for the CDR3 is TGTGCCAGCAGTGGGGGGGGTGCGGCCAACGTCCTGACTTTC. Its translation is CASSGGGAANVLTF.

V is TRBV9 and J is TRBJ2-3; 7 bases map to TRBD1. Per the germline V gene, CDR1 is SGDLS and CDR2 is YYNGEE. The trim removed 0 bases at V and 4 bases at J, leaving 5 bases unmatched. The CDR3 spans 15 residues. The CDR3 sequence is CASSVGPQGADTQYF. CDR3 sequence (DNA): TGTGCCAGCAGCGTAGGACCCCAGGGGGCAGATACGCAGTATTTT.

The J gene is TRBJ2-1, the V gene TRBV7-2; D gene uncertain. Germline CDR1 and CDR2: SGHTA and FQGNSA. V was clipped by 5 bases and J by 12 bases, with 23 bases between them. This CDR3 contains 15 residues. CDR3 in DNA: TGTGCCAGCAGCCCACTCTCATACAGTCTAATTACGCAGTTCTTC. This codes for CASSPLSYSLITQFF.

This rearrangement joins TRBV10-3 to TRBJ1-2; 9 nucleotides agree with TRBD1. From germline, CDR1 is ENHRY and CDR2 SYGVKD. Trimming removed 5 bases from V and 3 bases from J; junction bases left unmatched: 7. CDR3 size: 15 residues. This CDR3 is CAISPRQGDHYGYTF. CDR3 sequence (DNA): TGTGCCATCAGTCCAAGACAGGGGGATCACTATGGCTACACCTTC.

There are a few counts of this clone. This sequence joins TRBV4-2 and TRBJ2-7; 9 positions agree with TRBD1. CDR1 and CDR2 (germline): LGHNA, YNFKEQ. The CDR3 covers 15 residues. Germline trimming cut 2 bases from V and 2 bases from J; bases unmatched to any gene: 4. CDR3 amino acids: CASSQNRGQPYEQYF. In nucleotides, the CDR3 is TGTGCCAGCAGCCAAAACAGGGGGCAACCCTACGAGCAGTACTTC.

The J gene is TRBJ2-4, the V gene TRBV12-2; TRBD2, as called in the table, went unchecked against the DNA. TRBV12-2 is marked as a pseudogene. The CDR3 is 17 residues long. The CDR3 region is CASRLALWESAKNIQYF. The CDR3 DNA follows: TGTGCAAGTCGCTTAGCGCTGTGGGAGTCGGCCAAAAACATTCAGTACTTC.

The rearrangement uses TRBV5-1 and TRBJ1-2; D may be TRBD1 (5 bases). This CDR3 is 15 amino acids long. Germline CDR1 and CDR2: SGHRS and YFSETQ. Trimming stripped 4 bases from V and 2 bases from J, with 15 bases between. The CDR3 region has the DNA TGCGCCAGCAGCCCACCGGGGGTAGAAAACTATGGCTACACCTTC. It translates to CASSPPGVENYGYTF.

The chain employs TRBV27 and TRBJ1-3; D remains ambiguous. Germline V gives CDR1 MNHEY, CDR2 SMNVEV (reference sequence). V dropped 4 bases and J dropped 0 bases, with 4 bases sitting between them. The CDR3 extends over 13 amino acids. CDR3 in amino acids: CASSSSSGNTIYF. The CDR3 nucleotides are TGTGCCAGCAGTTCGTCCTCTGGAAACACCATATATTTT.

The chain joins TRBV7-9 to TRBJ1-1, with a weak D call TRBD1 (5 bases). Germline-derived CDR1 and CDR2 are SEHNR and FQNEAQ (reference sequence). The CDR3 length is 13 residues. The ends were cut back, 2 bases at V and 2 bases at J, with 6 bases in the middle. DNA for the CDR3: TGTGCCAGCAGCTTACAGGGCAACACTGAAGCTTTCTTT. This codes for CASSLQGNTEAFF.

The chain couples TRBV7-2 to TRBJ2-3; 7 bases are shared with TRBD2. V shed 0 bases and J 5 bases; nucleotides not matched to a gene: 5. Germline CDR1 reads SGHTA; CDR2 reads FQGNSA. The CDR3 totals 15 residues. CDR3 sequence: CASSLAGGRRDTQYF. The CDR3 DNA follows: TGTGCCAGCAGCTTAGCGGGAGGGAGAAGAGATACGCAGTATTTT.

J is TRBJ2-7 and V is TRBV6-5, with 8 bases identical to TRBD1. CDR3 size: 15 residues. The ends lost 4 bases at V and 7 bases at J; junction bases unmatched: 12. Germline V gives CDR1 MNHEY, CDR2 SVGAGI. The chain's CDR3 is CASSWGDRSSEEQYF. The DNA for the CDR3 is TGTGCCAGCAGTTGGGGGGACAGGTCCAGCGAAGAGCAGTACTTC.

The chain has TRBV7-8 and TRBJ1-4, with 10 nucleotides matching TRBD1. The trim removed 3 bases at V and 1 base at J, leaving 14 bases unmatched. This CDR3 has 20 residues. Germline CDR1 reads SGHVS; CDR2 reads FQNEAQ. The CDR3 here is CASSFIAGTGDMLTNEKLFF. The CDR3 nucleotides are TGTGCCAGCAGCTTCATCGCCGGGACAGGGGATATGCTAACTAATGAAAAACTGTTTTTT. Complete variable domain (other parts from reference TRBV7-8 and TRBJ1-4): GAGVSQSPRYKVAKRGQDVALRCDPISGHVSLFWYQQALGQGPEFLTYFQNEAQLDKSGLPSDRFFAERPEGSVSTLKIQRTQQEDSAVYLCASSFIAGTGDMLTNEKLFFGSGTQLSVL.